The sequence of this TCR beta chain was determined in a study of T cell changes during pregnancy in multiple sclerosis. The junction had 8 bases not matched to a gene; V was cut back by 3 bases and J by 5 bases. The V gene's germline CDR1 is PRHDT and CDR2 FYEKMQ (reference sequence). This CDR3 region has 16 residues. Sequencing was performed with immunoSEQ multiplex PCR; in TCRdb, only in-frame clones are kept and a portion is missing. The data show over 55,000 clones, with approximately 92% seen just once and roughly 2.3% held by the top ten. This chain connects TRBV13 to TRBJ2-1; 9 nucleotides align to TRBD2. Sequencing used peripheral blood, obtained in the first trimester of pregnancy. This clonotype originated in a female donor with multiple sclerosis, enrolled in a pregnancy study. CDR3 region: CASSFPPGLAHNEQFF. In DNA, the CDR3 is TGTGCCAGCAGCTTTCCCCCGGGACTAGCCCACAATGAGCAGTTCTTC. The whole variable domain, filled in from reference TRBV13 and TRBJ2-1, reads AAGVIQSPRHLIKEKRETATLKCYPIPRHDTVYWYQQGPGQDPQFLISFYEKMQSDKGSIPDRFSAQQFSDYHSELNMSSLELGDSALYFCASSFPPGLAHNEQFFGPGTRLTVL.